This note documents a single T cell receptor (beta chain) sequence. Antigen: not known. This specimen belongs to a study of Ad26.COV2.S vaccination and SARS-CoV-2 variants. Study in general: A COV1001 Ad26.COV2.S trial-arm participant provided the sample.

Germline V gene lookup returns CDR1 SGHTS and CDR2 YDEGEE. The CDR3 runs 16 residues. V was clipped by 2 bases and J by 0 bases, with 12 bases between them. Findings and limits, study-wide: Researchers cautioned that TCR breadth and depth analyses may have underestimated total T cell responses.

The sample's treatment: 19 received Ad26.COV2.S at low or high dose, single or two shots; about 5 received placebo; per-sample allocation not given. Collection of the samples took place on day 63 after the first injection of vaccine or placebo. Vaccine was an Ad26 vector expressing Wuhan-strain SARS-CoV-2 spike. The assay was immunoSEQ multiplex PCR, and TCRdb's table has in-frame clones only and misses some. The sample gives around 300,000 clones, less than 90% of which show up once; around a tenth is in the top ten. The source was peripheral blood, collected in a trial of Ad26.COV2.S vaccine versus placebo. This receptor was obtained from a person between 18 and 59 years old who received the Ad26.COV2.S COVID-19 vaccine or a placebo. V gene TRBV5-8 combines with J gene TRBJ1-3; D is unresolved. As DNA, the CDR3 is TGTGCCAGCAGCTTATTAGGCAGGCACTCTGGAAACACCATATATTTT. It specifies CASSLLGRHSGNTIYF.